The source of this TCR beta chain is a study of blood T cell repertoires in COVID-19. Across the study: Sample material is recorded as cDNA or gDNA derived from T cells, B-cell-depleted T cells, or PBMCs.

This CDR3 is built from 14 residues. The germline gives CDR1 LNHDA, CDR2 SQIVND (reference sequence). The junction had 5 bases not matched to a gene; V was cut back by 7 bases and J by 3 bases. Measured with immunoSEQ multiplex PCR; TCRdb has only the in-frame clones, and not every one. The table lists approximately 150,000 clones, roughly 88% of them singletons. The sequence came from a man in his 60s with active or convalescent COVID-19. The source material was peripheral blood. This chain links TRBV19 with TRBJ1-3; 8 bases match TRBD1. DNA for the CDR3: TGTGCCAGTACCAGGGACAGGAGTGGAAACACCATATATTTT. The encoded protein is CASTRDRSGNTIYF.